These T cell receptor beta chains were read from a single sample in a study of blood T cell repertoires in COVID-19. TCRdb's copy holds only in-frame clones and misses some; the assay was immunoSEQ multiplex PCR. The table records over 100,000 clones, over 70% of them present only once. Sequencing was done on a sample of peripheral blood. These receptors were obtained from a human donor in a cohort sampled during active or convalescent COVID-19. Both conserved end residues are part of each CDR3. The D gene is left open where the match is weak. The size entry is marked missing in some rows and otherwise reads once, few, many or a size class.

v_gene: TRBV9
j_gene: TRBJ2-7
abundance: -
d_gene: -
CDR3aa: CASSVSADLTYEQYF
CDR3nt: TGTGCCAGCAGCGTCTCTGCGGATCTTACCTACGAGCAGTACTTC

v_gene: TRBV11-2
j_gene: TRBJ2-7
abundance: -
d_gene: TRBD2
CDR3aa: CASSLDGGSGGNGEQYF
CDR3nt: TGTGCCAGCAGCTTAGATGGGGGTAGCGGGGGGAATGGCGAGCAGTACTTC

v_gene: TRBV7-9
j_gene: TRBJ2-3
abundance: -
d_gene: TRBD2
CDR3aa: CASSLRLAGDTQYF
CDR3nt: TGTGCCAGCAGCTTACGACTAGCGGGAGATACGCAGTATTTT

v_gene: TRBV27
j_gene: TRBJ2-7
abundance: -
d_gene: -
CDR3aa: CASSLIRGGDREQYF
CDR3nt: TGTGCCAGCAGTTTAATAAGGGGAGGTGACCGCGAGCAGTACTTC

v_gene: TRBV6-2/TRBV6-3
j_gene: TRBJ2-1
abundance: many
d_gene: -
CDR3aa: CASSRGYNEQFF
CDR3nt: TGTGCCAGCAGCAGGGGATACAATGAGCAGTTCTTC

v_gene: TRBV19
j_gene: TRBJ2-5
abundance: once
d_gene: TRBD2
CDR3aa: CASSVRTSGSSETQYF
CDR3nt: TGTGCCAGTAGTGTTCGGACTAGCGGGAGCAGCGAGACCCAGTACTTC

v_gene: TRBV28
j_gene: TRBJ2-5
abundance: -
d_gene: TRBD2
CDR3aa: CASSFSGVRETQYF
CDR3nt: TGTGCCAGCAGTTTCAGCGGGGTGCGAGAGACCCAGTACTTC

v_gene: TRBV10-3
j_gene: TRBJ1-1
abundance: -
d_gene: -
CDR3aa: CAISESTGYWGSTEAFF
CDR3nt: TGTGCCATCAGTGAGTCGACGGGGTACTGGGGATCCACTGAAGCTTTCTTT

v_gene: TRBV27
j_gene: TRBJ1-5
abundance: -
d_gene: TRBD1
CDR3aa: CASSLTGGGWAQPQHF
CDR3nt: TGTGCCAGCAGTTTAACAGGGGGGGGGTGGGCTCAGCCCCAGCATTTT

v_gene: TRBV28
j_gene: TRBJ2-1
abundance: -
d_gene: -
CDR3aa: CASSSFTPRGDYNEQFF
CDR3nt: TGTGCCAGCAGTTCCTTTACCCCCAGGGGGGACTACAATGAGCAGTTCTTC

v_gene: TRBV27
j_gene: TRBJ1-6
abundance: -
d_gene: TRBD1
CDR3aa: CASSLSSGQGGSPLHF
CDR3nt: TGTGCCAGCAGTTTATCTTCGGGACAGGGTGGTTCACCCCTCCACTTT

v_gene: TRBV28
j_gene: TRBJ1-4
abundance: once
d_gene: -
CDR3aa: CASREARAGRVFETNEKLFF
CDR3nt: TGTGCCAGCAGAGAGGCGAGGGCAGGGAGGGTGTTTGAGACTAATGAAAAACTGTTTTTT

v_gene: TRBV27
j_gene: TRBJ1-2
abundance: -
d_gene: -
CDR3aa: CASSRTTPLTYGYTF
CDR3nt: TGTGCCAGCAGTAGGACAACCCCGCTGACTTATGGCTACACCTTC

v_gene: TRBV4-3
j_gene: TRBJ2-7
abundance: -
d_gene: -
CDR3aa: CASSQDTGNRGEQYF
CDR3nt: TGCGCCAGCAGCCAAGATACAGGGAATCGTGGCGAGCAGTACTTC

v_gene: TRBV6-2/TRBV6-3
j_gene: TRBJ2-3
abundance: -
d_gene: -
CDR3aa: CASSGTSTQYF
CDR3nt: TGTGCCAGCAGTGGGACATCCACGCAGTATTTT

v_gene: TRBV28
j_gene: TRBJ1-3
abundance: few
d_gene: -
CDR3aa: CASLTINTRELSGNTIYF
CDR3nt: TGTGCCAGCCTCACTATAAACACCCGGGAGCTTTCGGGAAACACCATATATTTT

v_gene: TRBV5-4
j_gene: TRBJ2-1
abundance: -
d_gene: TRBD2
CDR3aa: CASSRGRTGGGNEQFF
CDR3nt: TGTGCCAGCAGCCGAGGGCGTACGGGGGGGGGCAATGAGCAGTTCTTC

v_gene: TRBV27
j_gene: TRBJ2-2
abundance: medium-sized
d_gene: TRBD1
CDR3aa: CASSLLGQGPNTGELFF
CDR3nt: TGTGCCAGCAGTTTGCTCGGACAGGGGCCGAACACCGGGGAGCTGTTTTTT

v_gene: TRBV7-9
j_gene: TRBJ2-7
abundance: -
d_gene: TRBD1
CDR3aa: CASSPRSGQGSYEQYF
CDR3nt: TGTGCCAGCAGCCCACGATCGGGACAGGGCTCCTACGAGCAGTACTTC

v_gene: TRBV4-3
j_gene: TRBJ2-2
abundance: -
d_gene: TRBD2
CDR3aa: CASSPMGGSGELFF
CDR3nt: TGCGCCAGCAGCCCGATGGGAGGGTCCGGGGAGCTGTTTTTT

v_gene: TRBV6-5
j_gene: TRBJ1-5
abundance: -
d_gene: -
CDR3aa: CASRPQGNQPQHF
CDR3nt: TGTGCCAGCAGACCGCAGGGCAATCAGCCCCAGCATTTT

v_gene: TRBV7-8
j_gene: TRBJ2-7
abundance: -
d_gene: -
CDR3aa: CASSPQTREQYF
CDR3nt: TGTGCCAGCAGCCCGCAAACGAGGGAGCAGTACTTC

v_gene: TRBV10-3
j_gene: TRBJ2-5
abundance: -
d_gene: -
CDR3aa: CAISESGLGSGETQYF
CDR3nt: TGTGCCATCAGTGAGTCGGGTTTAGGGAGCGGTGAGACCCAGTACTTC

v_gene: TRBV27
j_gene: TRBJ2-1
abundance: -
d_gene: -
CDR3aa: CASSHLGAFSAGEQFF
CDR3nt: TGTGCCAGCAGCCATCTGGGGGCTTTCAGTGCGGGTGAGCAGTTCTTC

v_gene: TRBV18
j_gene: TRBJ2-1
abundance: -
d_gene: TRBD2
CDR3aa: CASSPPSGGAYNEQFF
CDR3nt: TGTGCCAGCTCACCACCATCCGGGGGGGCTTACAATGAGCAGTTCTTC

v_gene: TRBV7-3
j_gene: TRBJ2-5
abundance: -
d_gene: -
CDR3aa: CASSLTAPWETQYF
CDR3nt: TGTGCCAGCAGCTTAACGGCACCCTGGGAGACCCAGTACTTC

v_gene: TRBV27
j_gene: TRBJ2-7
abundance: -
d_gene: -
CDR3aa: CASSTNQGGIYEQYF
CDR3nt: TGTGCCAGCAGTACCAACCAGGGGGGCATCTACGAGCAGTACTTC

v_gene: TRBV11-2
j_gene: TRBJ1-6
abundance: -
d_gene: TRBD1
CDR3aa: CASSSSGTANSPLHF
CDR3nt: TGTGCCAGCAGCTCGTCCGGGACAGCCAATTCACCCCTCCACTTT

v_gene: TRBV6-1
j_gene: TRBJ1-3
abundance: once
d_gene: -
CDR3aa: CASREYSGIVGNTIYF
CDR3nt: TGTGCCAGCAGGGAATATTCAGGGATCGTCGGAAACACCATATATTTT

v_gene: TRBV4-2
j_gene: TRBJ1-1
abundance: once
d_gene: -
CDR3aa: CASRPDPGVTEAFF
CDR3nt: TGTGCCAGCAGACCCGACCCAGGGGTCACTGAAGCTTTCTTT

v_gene: TRBV27
j_gene: TRBJ2-7
abundance: -
d_gene: -
CDR3aa: CASSLSAGYVYEQYF
CDR3nt: TGTGCCAGCAGTTTATCGGCAGGGTATGTCTACGAGCAGTACTTC

v_gene: TRBV7-2
j_gene: TRBJ2-3
abundance: -
d_gene: TRBD2
CDR3aa: CASSLRDYTDTQYF
CDR3nt: TGTGCCAGCAGCTTACGGGACTACACAGATACGCAGTATTTT

v_gene: TRBV7-2
j_gene: TRBJ1-3
abundance: -
d_gene: -
CDR3aa: CASSLAGRGNIAVNTIYF
CDR3nt: TGTGCCAGCAGCTTAGCGGGGAGGGGGAATATTGCTGTAAACACCATATATTTT

v_gene: TRBV30
j_gene: TRBJ1-5
abundance: few
d_gene: -
CDR3aa: CAWRSGGYDQPQHF
CDR3nt: TGTGCCTGGAGATCAGGAGGATATGATCAGCCCCAGCATTTT

v_gene: TRBV27
j_gene: TRBJ1-1
abundance: once
d_gene: TRBD1
CDR3aa: CASSQQGTGKTEAFF
CDR3nt: TGTGCCAGCAGTCAACAAGGGACAGGGAAAACTGAAGCTTTCTTT

v_gene: TRBV6-5
j_gene: TRBJ1-1
abundance: few
d_gene: -
CDR3aa: CASSFKWGDTEAFF
CDR3nt: TGTGCCAGCAGTTTCAAATGGGGGGACACTGAAGCTTTCTTT

v_gene: TRBV5-4
j_gene: TRBJ2-5
abundance: -
d_gene: TRBD2
CDR3aa: CASSGTSGPNGETQYF
CDR3nt: TGTGCCAGCAGCGGGACTAGCGGTCCCAACGGGGAGACCCAGTACTTC

v_gene: TRBV5-5
j_gene: TRBJ2-1
abundance: -
d_gene: TRBD2
CDR3aa: CASSKGLAGYNEQFF
CDR3nt: TGTGCCAGCAGCAAGGGACTAGCGGGATACAATGAGCAGTTCTTC

v_gene: TRBV20-1
j_gene: TRBJ2-1
abundance: once
d_gene: -
CDR3aa: CSGANYNEQFF
CDR3nt: TGCAGTGGCGCGAACTACAATGAGCAGTTCTTC

v_gene: TRBV14
j_gene: TRBJ2-3
abundance: few
d_gene: -
CDR3aa: CASSRLAFTHTDTQYF
CDR3nt: TGTGCCAGCAGCCGGTTAGCGTTTACACACACAGATACGCAGTATTTT

v_gene: TRBV5-4
j_gene: TRBJ1-2
abundance: -
d_gene: TRBD1
CDR3aa: CASSIPGQGTYGYTF
CDR3nt: TGTGCCAGCAGCATCCCGGGACAGGGTACCTATGGCTACACCTTC

v_gene: TRBV5-5
j_gene: TRBJ1-1
abundance: -
d_gene: -
CDR3aa: CASSWNPGRAFF
CDR3nt: TGTGCCAGCAGCTGGAATCCTGGGCGAGCTTTCTTT

v_gene: TRBV29-1
j_gene: TRBJ2-1
abundance: few
d_gene: TRBD1
CDR3aa: CSVGDRGVGKGEQFF
CDR3nt: TGCAGCGTGGGGGACAGGGGGGTTGGGAAGGGTGAGCAGTTCTTC

v_gene: TRBV27
j_gene: TRBJ2-7
abundance: -
d_gene: -
CDR3aa: CASSLRFVRTEDYEQYF
CDR3nt: TGTGCCAGCAGTTTGAGGTTTGTGAGGACGGAGGACTACGAGCAGTACTTC

v_gene: TRBV27
j_gene: TRBJ2-1
abundance: -
d_gene: -
CDR3aa: CASSSVGHKQFF
CDR3nt: TGTGCCAGCAGTTCGGTGGGCCATAAGCAGTTCTTC

v_gene: TRBV28
j_gene: TRBJ1-3
abundance: -
d_gene: -
CDR3aa: CASSLGGTSGNTIYF
CDR3nt: TGTGCCAGCAGTTTGGGGGGGACCTCTGGAAACACCATATATTTT

v_gene: TRBV6-6
j_gene: TRBJ1-5
abundance: -
d_gene: -
CDR3aa: CASSYPGTNSNQPQHF
CDR3nt: TGTGCCAGCAGTTACCCCGGGACAAATAGCAATCAGCCCCAGCATTTT